Below are 5 T cell receptor beta chains sequenced from a single sample in a study of early T cells in non-severe SARS-CoV-2 infection. Each CDR3 protein is one row after TCRdb ran MiXCR on the 5' RACE reads. This sample yields over 45,000 distinct CDR3 sequences, of which about 16% are seen a single time; roughly 3.9% belongs to the top ten. This specimen consisted of whole blood, obtained at baseline. These receptors were obtained from an adult who was a healthcare worker with PCR-confirmed SARS-CoV-2 infection or an uninfected control (not recorded which).

This clonotype was detected a few times. The chain recombines TRBV7-8 with TRBJ2-3, with no clear D. This CDR3 spans 16 amino acids. Trimming took 5 bases from V and 0 from J, leaving 15 bases between them. CDR1 is SGHVS and CDR2 is FQNEAQ in the germline V gene. The CDR3 DNA reads TGTGCCAGCAGCAAAGAATGGACGTCTAGCACAGATACGCAGTATTTT. The encoded protein is CASSKEWTSSTDTQYF.

The rearrangement joins TRBV19 to TRBJ1-6; 7 nucleotides line up with TRBD1. Looked up from germline, CDR1 is LNHDA and CDR2 is SQIVND (reference sequence). This CDR3 is built from 15 residues. The trim removed 5 bases at V and 10 bases at J, leaving 11 bases unmatched. CDR3 region: CASSPTRQGSSPLHF. In DNA form, the CDR3 reads TGTGCCAGTAGTCCAACCCGACAGGGCAGCTCACCCCTCCACTTT. The variable domain in full, with the rest retrieved from reference TRBV19 and TRBJ1-6, is DGGITQSPKYLFRKEGQNVTLSCEQNLNHDAMYWYRQDPGQGLRLIYYSQIVNDFQKGDIAEGYSVSREKKESFPLTVTSAQKNPTAFYLCASSPTRQGSSPLHFGNGTRLTVT.

A few counts support this clonotype. The chain links TRBV5-1 to TRBJ2-1; D possibly corresponds to TRBD1 (5 bases). The CDR3 consists of 14 residues. CDR1 is SGHRS and CDR2 is YFSETQ in the germline V gene. V lost 0 bases to trimming and J lost 4 bases, with 8 bases between them. CDR3 DNA: TGCGCCAGCAGCTTGGCGCCAGGGTACAATGAGCAGTTCTTC. This gives the protein CASSLAPGYNEQFF.

The chain carries TRBV7-9 and TRBJ2-2; D unclear. Germline V gives CDR1 SEHNR, CDR2 FQNEAQ (reference sequence). The CDR3 covers 13 residues. V dropped 3 bases and J dropped 5 bases, with 7 bases sitting between them. In DNA, the CDR3 is TGTGCCAGCAGCTTTGGTGGGACCGGGGAGCTGTTTTTT. Translating gives CASSFGGTGELFF.

This clonotype was detected a few times. The chain has TRBV3-1 and TRBJ2-2; 10 bases are a match to TRBD2. Losses at the gene ends were 4 bases for V and 4 bases for J; bases not matched to a gene: 9. Looked up from germline, CDR1 is LGHDT and CDR2 is YNNKEL (reference sequence). The CDR3 is made up of 17 amino acids. CDR3 amino acids: CASSPRLAGDSTGELFF. The DNA for the CDR3 is TGTGCCAGCAGCCCCCGTCTAGCGGGGGACTCCACCGGGGAGCTGTTTTTT.